This T cell receptor (beta chain) emerged from a study of OX40 agonist ivuxolimab in advanced cancers. Study at large: Males comprised over 80% of the group, whose mean age was approximately 62 years (range roughly 20 to 90).

As to this clone: Its antigen is not known.

Germline values: CDR1 SGHNT, CDR2 YYREEE (reference sequence). V lost 4 bases, J lost 4 bases, and 4 bases stayed unmatched. There are 13 residues in the CDR3. Study findings and constraints: Individuals who were partial responders at 0.1-3.0 mg/kg had clonal expansion that ranked among the lowest. By week 6 at 0.1 to 3.0 mg/kg, blood CD4+ and CD8+ T cells had expanded clonally. Antigens targeted by the expanded peripheral T cells were not determined.

Produced via immunoSEQ multiplex PCR; TCRdb's table is partial and in-frame only. The sample lists around 48,000 clones, about 83% occurring once. The sample in question was CD4+ or CD8+ T cells sorted from blood, obtained in a trial of the OX40 agonist ivuxolimab. This chain joins TRBV5-4 and TRBJ1-1; 7 bases are shared with TRBD1. The sequence derives from an adult with an advanced solid tumor such as melanoma, head and neck, liver or kidney cancer. DNA for the CDR3: TGTGCCAGCAGCCGGGGACAGCGCACTGAAGCTTTCTTT. This encodes CASSRGQRTEAFF.